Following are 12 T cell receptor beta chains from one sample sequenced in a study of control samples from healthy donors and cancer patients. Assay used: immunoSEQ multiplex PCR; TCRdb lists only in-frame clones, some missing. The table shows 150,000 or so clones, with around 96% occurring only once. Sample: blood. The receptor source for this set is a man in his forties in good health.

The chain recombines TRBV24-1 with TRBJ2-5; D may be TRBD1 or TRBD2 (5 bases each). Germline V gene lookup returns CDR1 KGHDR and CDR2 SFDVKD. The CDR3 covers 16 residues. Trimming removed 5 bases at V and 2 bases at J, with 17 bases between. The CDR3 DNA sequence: TGTGCCACCAGTGGCCGGGGCAATCGAGGGCAAGAGACCCAGTACTTC. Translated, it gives CATSGRGNRGQETQYF.

The CDR3 spells CASGKGEFNIQYF. Written as DNA, the CDR3 is TGTGCCAGTGGGAAAGGGGAGTTCAACATTCAGTACTTC. The V and J genes are TRBV6-5 and TRBJ2-4; D possibly matches TRBD1 or TRBD2 (5 bases each). V was cut by 9 bases and J by 7 bases, with 16 bases left in between. Germline lookup yields CDR1 MNHEY and CDR2 SVGAGI. This CDR3 contains 13 residues.

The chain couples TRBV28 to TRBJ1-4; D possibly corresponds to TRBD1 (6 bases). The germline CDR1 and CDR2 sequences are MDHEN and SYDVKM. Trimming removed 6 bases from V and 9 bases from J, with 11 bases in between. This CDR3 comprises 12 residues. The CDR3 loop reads CASSQDRKKLFF. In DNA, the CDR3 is TGTGCCAGCAGCCAAGACAGGAAAAAACTGTTTTTT.

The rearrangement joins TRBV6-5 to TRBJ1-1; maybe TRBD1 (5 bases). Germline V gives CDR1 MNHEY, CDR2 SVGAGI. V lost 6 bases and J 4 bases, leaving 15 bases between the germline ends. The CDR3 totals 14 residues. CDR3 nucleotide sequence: TGTGCCAGCAGCTGGGTCGGGGGTGGCACTGAAGCTTTCTTT. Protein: CASSWVGGGTEAFF.

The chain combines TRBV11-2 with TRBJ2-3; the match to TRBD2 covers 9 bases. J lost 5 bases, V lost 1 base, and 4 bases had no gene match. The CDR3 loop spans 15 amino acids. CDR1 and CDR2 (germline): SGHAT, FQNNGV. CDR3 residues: CASSLGGGAGDTQYF. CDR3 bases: TGTGCCAGCAGCTTAGGCGGGGGGGCAGGAGATACGCAGTATTTT. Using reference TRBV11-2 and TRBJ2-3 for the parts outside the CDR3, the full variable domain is EAGVAQSPRYKIIEKRQSVAFWCNPISGHATLYWYQQILGQGPKLLIQFQNNGVVDDSQLPKDRFSAERLKGVDSTLKIQPAKLEDSAVYLCASSLGGGAGDTQYFGPGTRLTVL.

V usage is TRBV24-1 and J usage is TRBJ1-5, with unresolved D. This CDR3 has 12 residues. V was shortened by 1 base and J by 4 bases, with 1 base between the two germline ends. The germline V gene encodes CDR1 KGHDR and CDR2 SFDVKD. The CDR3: CATSDFNQPQHF. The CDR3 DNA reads TGTGCCACCAGTGATTTTAATCAGCCCCAGCATTTT.

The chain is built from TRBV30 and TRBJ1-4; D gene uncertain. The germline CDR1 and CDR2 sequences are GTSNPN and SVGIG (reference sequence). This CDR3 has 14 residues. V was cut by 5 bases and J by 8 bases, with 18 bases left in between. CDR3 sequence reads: CAWLPEGYGEKLFF. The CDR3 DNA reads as TGTGCCTGGCTCCCTGAGGGTTATGGGGAAAAACTGTTTTTT.

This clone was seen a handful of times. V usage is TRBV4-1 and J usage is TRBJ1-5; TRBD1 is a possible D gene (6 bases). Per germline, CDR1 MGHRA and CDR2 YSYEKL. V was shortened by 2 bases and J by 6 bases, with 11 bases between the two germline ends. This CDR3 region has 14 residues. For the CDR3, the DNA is TGCGCCAGCAGCCAAACACAGGGACCTCAGCCCCAGCATTTT. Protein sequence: CASSQTQGPQPQHF.

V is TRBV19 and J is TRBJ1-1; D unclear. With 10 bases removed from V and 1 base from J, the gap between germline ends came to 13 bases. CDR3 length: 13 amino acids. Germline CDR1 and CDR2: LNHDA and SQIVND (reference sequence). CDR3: CAIRPSSNTEAFF. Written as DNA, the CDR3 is TGTGCCATAAGACCGTCTTCGAACACTGAAGCTTTCTTT.

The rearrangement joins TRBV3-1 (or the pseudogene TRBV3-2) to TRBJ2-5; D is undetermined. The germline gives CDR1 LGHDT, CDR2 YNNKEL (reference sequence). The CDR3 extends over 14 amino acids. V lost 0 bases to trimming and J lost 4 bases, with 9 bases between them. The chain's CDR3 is CASSQDPGRETQYF. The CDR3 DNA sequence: TGTGCCAGCAGCCAAGATCCGGGTCGAGAGACCCAGTACTTC.

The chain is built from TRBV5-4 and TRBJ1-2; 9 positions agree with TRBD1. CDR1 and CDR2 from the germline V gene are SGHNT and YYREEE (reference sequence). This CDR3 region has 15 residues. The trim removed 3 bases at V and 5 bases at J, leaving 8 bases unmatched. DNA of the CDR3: TGTGCCAGCAGCTACCCGGGACAGGGTTCGTATGGCTACACCTTC. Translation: CASSYPGQGSYGYTF.

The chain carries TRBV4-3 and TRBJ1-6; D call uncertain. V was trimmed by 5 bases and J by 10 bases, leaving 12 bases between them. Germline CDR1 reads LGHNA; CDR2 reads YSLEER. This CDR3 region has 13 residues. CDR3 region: CASSTSSGSPLHF. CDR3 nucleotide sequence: TGCGCCAGCAGCACTTCGTCTGGGTCACCCCTCCACTTT.